The clone carrying this TCR beta chain came up once. The germline CDR1 and CDR2 sequences are SGHKS and YYEKEE (reference sequence). The CDR3 has 16 residues. Deletions cut 4 bases from V and 8 bases from J, with 22 bases between. Authors' data handling: Estimation of nucleated cell counts relied on the amplification of reference gene primers. The table came from immunoSEQ multiplex PCR; TCRdb's copy has only in-frame clones and leaves some out. D and trimming come from the DNA, and the V and J calls and clone size come from that table. Here the sample spans around 140,000 clones, approximately 80% being singletons. This sample is part of a study of blood T cell repertoires in COVID-19. Background on the study: PBMCs, B-cell-depleted T cells, or T cells were the source of the cDNA or gDNA that made up the material.

The chain has TRBV5-5 and TRBJ2-4, with D possibly matching TRBD2 (6 bases). The sequence was collected from a human donor in a cohort sampled during active COVID-19. Sequencing input: peripheral blood. The CDR3 loop is CASSLLWLRGLDIQYF. The DNA of the CDR3 is TGTGCCAGCAGCCTCCTTTGGCTGCGGGGCTTGGACATTCAGTACTTC.